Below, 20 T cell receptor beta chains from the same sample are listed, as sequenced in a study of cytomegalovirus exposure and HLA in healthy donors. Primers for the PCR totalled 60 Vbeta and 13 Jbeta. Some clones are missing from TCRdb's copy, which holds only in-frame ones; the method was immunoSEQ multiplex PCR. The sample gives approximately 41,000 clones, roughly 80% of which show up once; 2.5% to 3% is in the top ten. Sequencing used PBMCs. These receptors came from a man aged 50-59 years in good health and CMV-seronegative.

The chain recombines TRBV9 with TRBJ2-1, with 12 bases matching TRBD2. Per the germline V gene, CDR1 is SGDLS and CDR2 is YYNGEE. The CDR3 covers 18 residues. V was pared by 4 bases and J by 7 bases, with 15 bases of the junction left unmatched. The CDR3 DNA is TGTGCCAGCAGCTACATGGACAGTACCGGGACTAGCGGGAATGAGCAGTTCTTC. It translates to CASSYMDSTGTSGNEQFF. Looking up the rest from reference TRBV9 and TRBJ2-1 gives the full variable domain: DSGVTQTPKHLITATGQRVTLRCSPRSGDLSVYWYQQSLDQGLQFLIQYYNGEERAKGNILERFSAQQFPDLHSELNLSSLELGDSALYFCASSYMDSTGTSGNEQFFGPGTRLTVL.

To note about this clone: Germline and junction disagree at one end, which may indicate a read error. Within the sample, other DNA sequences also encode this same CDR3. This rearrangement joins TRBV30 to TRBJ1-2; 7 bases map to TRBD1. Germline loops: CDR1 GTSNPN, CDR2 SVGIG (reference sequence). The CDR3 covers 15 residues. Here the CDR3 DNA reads TGCGCCTGGAGTCTTCCGACAGGGCTTTATGGTGGCTACACCTTC. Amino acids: CAWSLPTGLYGGYTF.

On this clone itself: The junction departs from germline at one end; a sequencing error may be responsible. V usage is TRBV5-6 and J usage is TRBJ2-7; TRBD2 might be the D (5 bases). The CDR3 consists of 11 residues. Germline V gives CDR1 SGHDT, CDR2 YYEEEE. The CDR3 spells CASSGSAQLEF. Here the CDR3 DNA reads TGTGCCAGCAGCGGGAGTGCGCAGTTAGAATTC.

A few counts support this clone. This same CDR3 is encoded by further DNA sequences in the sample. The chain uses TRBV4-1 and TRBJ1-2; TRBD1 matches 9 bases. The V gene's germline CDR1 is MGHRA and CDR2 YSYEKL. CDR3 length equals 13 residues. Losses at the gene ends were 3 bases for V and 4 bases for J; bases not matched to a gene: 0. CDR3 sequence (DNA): TGCGCCAGCAGCCAGGGACAGGGCTATGGCTACACCTTC. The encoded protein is CASSQGQGYGYTF.

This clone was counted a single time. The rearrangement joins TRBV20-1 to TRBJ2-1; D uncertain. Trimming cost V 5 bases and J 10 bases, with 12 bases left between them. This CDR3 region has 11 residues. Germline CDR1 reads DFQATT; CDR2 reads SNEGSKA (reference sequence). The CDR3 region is CSASDSREQFF. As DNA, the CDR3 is TGCAGTGCTTCCGACTCCCGGGAGCAGTTCTTC.

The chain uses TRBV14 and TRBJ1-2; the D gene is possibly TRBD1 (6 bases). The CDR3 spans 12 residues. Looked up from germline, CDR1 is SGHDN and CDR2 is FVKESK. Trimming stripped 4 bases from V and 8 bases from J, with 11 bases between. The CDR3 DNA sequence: TGTGCCAGCAGCCTTACAGGGACCGGCTACACCTTC. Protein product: CASSLTGTGYTF.

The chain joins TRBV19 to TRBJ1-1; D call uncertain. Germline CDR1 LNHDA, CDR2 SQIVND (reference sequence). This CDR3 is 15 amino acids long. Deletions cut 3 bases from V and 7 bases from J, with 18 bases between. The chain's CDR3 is CASSMGVGSPIEAFF. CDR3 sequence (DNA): TGTGCCAGTAGTATGGGTGTCGGGAGCCCCATTGAAGCTTTCTTT.

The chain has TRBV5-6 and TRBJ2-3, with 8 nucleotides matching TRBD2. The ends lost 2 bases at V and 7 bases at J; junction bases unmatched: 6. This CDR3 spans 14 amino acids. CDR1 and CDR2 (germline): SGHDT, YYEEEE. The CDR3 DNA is TGTGCCAGCAGCTTTGCGGGAGGCTGGAATACGCAGTATTTT. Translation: CASSFAGGWNTQYF.

CDR3 coding DNA: TGTGCCAGCAGCTTGGGGAGGGGGGGTTCAGCCAAAAACATTCAGTACTTC. Translation: CASSLGRGGSAKNIQYF. The chain employs TRBV5-6 and TRBJ2-4; weak D call: TRBD2 (7 bases). V was pared by 0 bases and J by 0 bases, with 13 bases between. The CDR3 loop spans 17 amino acids. Germline V gene data show CDR1 as SGHDT and CDR2 as YYEEEE.

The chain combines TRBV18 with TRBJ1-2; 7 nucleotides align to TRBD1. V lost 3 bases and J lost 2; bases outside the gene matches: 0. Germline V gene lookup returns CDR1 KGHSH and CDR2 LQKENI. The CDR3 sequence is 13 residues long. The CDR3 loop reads CASSPGQNYGYTF. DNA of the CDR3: TGTGCCAGCTCACCGGGACAGAACTATGGCTACACCTTC.

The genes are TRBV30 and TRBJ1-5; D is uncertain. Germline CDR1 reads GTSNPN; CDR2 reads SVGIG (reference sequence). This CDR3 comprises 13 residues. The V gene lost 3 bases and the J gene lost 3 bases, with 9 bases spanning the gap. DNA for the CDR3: TGTGCCTGGAGCCAAGGAGACAATCAGCCCCAGCATTTT. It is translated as CAWSQGDNQPQHF.

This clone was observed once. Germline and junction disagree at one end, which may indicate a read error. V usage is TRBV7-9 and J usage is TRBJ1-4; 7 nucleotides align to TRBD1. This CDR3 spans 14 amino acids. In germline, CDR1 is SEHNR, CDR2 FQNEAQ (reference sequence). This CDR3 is CSSMLGTVNEKLFF. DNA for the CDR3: TGTTCCAGCATGTTAGGGACAGTTAATGAAAAACTGTTTTTT.

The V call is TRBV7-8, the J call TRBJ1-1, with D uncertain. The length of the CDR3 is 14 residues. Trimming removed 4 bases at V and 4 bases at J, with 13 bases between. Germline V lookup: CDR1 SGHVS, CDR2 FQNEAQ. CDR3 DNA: TGTGCCAGCAGCTCCCCCCCAGGAGGCACTGAAGCTTTCTTT. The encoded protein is CASSSPPGGTEAFF.

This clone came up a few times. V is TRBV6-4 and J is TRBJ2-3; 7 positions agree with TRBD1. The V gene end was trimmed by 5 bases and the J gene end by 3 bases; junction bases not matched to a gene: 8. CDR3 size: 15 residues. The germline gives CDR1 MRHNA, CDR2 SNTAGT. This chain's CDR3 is CASSRDRAGTDTQYF. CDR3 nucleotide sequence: TGTGCCAGCAGTAGAGACAGGGCGGGTACAGATACGCAGTATTTT.

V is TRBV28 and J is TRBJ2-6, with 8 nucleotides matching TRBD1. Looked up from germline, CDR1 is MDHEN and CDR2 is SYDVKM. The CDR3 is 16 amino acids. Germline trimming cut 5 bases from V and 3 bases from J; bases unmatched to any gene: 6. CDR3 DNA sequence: TGTGCCAGCAGTAAAGGACAGGGTTATGGGGCCAACGTCCTGACTTTC. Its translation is CASSKGQGYGANVLTF. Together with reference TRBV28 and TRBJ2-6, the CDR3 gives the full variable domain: DVKVTQSSRYLVKRTGEKVFLECVQDMDHENMFWYRQDPGLGLRLIYFSYDVKMKEKGDIPEGYSVSREKKERFSLILESASTNQTSMYLCASSKGQGYGANVLTFGAGSRLTVL.

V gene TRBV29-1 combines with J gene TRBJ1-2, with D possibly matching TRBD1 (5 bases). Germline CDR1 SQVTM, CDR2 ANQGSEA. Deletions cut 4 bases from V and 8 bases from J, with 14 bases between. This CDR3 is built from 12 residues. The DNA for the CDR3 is TGCAGCGTTGGGAGAGACAGAGGCGGCTACACCTTC. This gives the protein CSVGRDRGGYTF.

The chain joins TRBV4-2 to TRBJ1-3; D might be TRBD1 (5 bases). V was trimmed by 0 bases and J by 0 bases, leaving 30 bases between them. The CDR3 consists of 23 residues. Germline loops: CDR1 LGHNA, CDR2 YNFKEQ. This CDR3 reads CASSQDHLVPTVFGGASGNTIYF. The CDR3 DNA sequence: TGTGCCAGCAGCCAAGATCATTTGGTCCCGACAGTATTCGGGGGAGCCTCTGGAAACACCATATATTTT.

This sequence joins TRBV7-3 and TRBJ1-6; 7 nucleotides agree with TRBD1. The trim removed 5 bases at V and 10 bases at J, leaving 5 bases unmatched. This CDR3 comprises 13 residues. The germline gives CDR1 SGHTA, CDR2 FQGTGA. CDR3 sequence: CASSVRQGSPLHF. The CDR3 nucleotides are TGTGCCAGCAGCGTTCGACAGGGCTCACCCCTCCACTTT. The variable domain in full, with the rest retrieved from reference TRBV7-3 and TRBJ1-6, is GAGVSQTPSNKVTEKGKYVELRCDPISGHTALYWYRQSLGQGPEFLIYFQGTGAADDSGLPNDRFFAVRPEGSVSTLKIQRTERGDSAVYLCASSVRQGSPLHFGNGTRLTVT.

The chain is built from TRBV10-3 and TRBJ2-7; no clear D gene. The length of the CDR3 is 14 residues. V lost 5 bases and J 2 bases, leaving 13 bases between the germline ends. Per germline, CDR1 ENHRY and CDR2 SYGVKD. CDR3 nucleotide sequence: TGTGCCATCAGTCCAGTTCTAGAAACCTACGAGCAGTACTTC. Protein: CAISPVLETYEQYF.

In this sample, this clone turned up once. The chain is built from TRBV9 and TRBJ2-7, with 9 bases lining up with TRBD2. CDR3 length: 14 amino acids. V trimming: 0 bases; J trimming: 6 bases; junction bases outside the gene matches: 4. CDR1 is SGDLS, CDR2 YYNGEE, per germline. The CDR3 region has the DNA TGTGCCAGCAGCGTAGAGGCGGGGGGGCGCGAGCAGTACTTC. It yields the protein CASSVEAGGREQYF.